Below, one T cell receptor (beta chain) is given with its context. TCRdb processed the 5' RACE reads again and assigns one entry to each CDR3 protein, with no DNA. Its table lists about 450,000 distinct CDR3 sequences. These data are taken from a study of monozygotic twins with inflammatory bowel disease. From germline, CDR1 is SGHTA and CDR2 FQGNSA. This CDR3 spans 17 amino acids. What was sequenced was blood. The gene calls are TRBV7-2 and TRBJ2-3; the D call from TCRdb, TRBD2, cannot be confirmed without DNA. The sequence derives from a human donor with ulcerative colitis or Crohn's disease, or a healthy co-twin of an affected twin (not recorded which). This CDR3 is CASSPYLTSASTDTQYF.